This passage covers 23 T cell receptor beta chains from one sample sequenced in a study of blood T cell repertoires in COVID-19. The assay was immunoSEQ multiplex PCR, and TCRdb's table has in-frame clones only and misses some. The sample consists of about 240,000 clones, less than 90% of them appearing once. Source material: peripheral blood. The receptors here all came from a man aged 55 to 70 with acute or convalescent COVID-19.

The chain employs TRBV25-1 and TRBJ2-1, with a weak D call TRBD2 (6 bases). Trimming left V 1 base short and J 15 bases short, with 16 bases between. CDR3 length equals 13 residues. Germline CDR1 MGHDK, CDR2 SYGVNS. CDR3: CASSELGGVERFF. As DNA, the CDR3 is TGTGCCAGCAGTGAATTGGGGGGAGTGGAGAGGTTCTTC.

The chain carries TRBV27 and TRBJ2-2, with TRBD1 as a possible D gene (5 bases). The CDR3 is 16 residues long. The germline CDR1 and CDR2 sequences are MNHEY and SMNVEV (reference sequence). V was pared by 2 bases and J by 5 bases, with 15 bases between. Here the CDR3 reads CASSLEFTGRTGELFF. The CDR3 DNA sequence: TGTGCCAGCAGTTTAGAATTTACAGGAAGAACCGGGGAGCTGTTTTTT.

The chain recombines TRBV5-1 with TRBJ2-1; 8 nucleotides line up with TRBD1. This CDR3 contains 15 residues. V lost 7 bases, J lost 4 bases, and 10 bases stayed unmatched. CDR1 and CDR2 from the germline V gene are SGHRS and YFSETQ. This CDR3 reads CASVPGQAGYNEQFF. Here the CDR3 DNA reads TGCGCCAGCGTCCCGGGACAGGCAGGTTACAATGAGCAGTTCTTC.

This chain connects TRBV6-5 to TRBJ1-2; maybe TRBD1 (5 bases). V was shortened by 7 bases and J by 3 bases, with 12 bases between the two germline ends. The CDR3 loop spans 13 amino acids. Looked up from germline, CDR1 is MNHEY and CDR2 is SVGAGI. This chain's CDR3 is CASTYGGDYGYTF. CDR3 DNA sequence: TGTGCCAGCACCTACGGAGGGGACTATGGCTACACCTTC.

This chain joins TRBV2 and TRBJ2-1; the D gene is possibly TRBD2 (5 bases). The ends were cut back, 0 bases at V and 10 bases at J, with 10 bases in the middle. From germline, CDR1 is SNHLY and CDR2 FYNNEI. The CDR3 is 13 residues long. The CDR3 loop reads CASSEALRREQFF. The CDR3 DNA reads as TGTGCCAGCAGTGAAGCGCTTCGGAGGGAGCAGTTCTTC. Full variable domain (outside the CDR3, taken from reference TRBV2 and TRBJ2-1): EPEVTQTPSHQVTQMGQEVILRCVPISNHLYFYWYRQILGQKVEFLVSFYNNEISEKSEIFDDQFSVERPDGSNFTLKIRSTKLEDSAMYFCASSEALRREQFFGPGTRLTVL.

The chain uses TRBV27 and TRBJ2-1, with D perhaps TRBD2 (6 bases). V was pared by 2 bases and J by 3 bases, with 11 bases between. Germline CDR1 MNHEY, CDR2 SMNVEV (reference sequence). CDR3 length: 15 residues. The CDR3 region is CASSLIRGSYNEQFF. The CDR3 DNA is TGTGCCAGCAGTTTAATCCGGGGGAGCTACAATGAGCAGTTCTTC.

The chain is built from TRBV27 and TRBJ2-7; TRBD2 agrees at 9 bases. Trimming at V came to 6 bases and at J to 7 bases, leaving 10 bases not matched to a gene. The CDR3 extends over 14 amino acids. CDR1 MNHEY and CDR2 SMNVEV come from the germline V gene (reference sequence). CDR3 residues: CASRLAGPRGEQYF. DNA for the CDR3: TGTGCCAGCAGACTAGCGGGCCCGAGAGGGGAGCAGTACTTC.

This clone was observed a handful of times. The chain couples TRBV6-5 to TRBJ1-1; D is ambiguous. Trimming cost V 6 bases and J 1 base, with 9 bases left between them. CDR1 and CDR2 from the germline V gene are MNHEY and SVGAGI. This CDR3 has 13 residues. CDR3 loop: CASSPNRNTEAFF. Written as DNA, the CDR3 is TGTGCCAGCAGCCCGAACAGGAACACTGAAGCTTTCTTT.

The CDR3 DNA is TGTGCCAGCAGCTCAGAGCCCGGGAGGATCACAGATACGCAGTATTTT. Residues: CASSSEPGRITDTQYF. This rearrangement joins TRBV11-3 to TRBJ2-3, with 7 bases identical to TRBD2. Germline loops: CDR1 SGHNT, CDR2 YENEEA. The CDR3 spans 16 residues. The ends lost 4 bases at V and 2 bases at J; junction bases unmatched: 9. The whole variable domain, remainder taken from reference TRBV11-3 and TRBJ2-3, is EAGVVQSPRYKIIEKKQPVAFWCNPISGHNTLYWYLQNLGQGPELLIRYENEEAVDDSQLPKDRFSAERLKGVDSTLKIQPAELGDSAVYLCASSSEPGRITDTQYFGPGTRLTVL.

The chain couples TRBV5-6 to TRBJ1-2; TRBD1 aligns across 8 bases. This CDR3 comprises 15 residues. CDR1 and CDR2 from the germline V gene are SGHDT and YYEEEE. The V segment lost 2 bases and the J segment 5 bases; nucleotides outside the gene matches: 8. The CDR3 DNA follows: TGTGCCAGCAGCTTAAGACTCGGACAGGGTTATGGCTACACCTTC. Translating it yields CASSLRLGQGYGYTF.

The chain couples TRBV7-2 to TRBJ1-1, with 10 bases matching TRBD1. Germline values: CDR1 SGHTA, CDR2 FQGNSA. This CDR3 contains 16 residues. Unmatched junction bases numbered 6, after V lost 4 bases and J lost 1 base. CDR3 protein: CASSSRQGAKNTEAFF. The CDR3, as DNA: TGTGCCAGCAGCTCGAGACAGGGGGCGAAGAACACTGAAGCTTTCTTT.

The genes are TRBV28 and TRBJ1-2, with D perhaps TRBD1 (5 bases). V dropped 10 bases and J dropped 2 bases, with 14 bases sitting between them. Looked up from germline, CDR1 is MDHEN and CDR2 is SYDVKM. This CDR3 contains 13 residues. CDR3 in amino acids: CATPDGANYGYTF. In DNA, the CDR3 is TGTGCCACCCCCGATGGGGCCAACTATGGCTACACCTTC.

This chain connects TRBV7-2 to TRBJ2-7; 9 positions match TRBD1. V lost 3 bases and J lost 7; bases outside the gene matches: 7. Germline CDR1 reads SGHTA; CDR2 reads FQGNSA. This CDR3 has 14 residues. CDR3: CASSLGQGMREQYF. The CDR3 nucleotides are TGTGCCAGCAGCTTGGGACAGGGAATGAGGGAGCAGTACTTC. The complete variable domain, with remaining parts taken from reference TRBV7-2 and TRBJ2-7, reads GAGVSQSPSNKVTEKGKDVELRCDPISGHTALYWYRQSLGQGLEFLIYFQGNSAPDKSGLPSDRFSAERTGGSVSTLTIQRTQQEDSAVYLCASSLGQGMREQYFGPGTRLTVT.

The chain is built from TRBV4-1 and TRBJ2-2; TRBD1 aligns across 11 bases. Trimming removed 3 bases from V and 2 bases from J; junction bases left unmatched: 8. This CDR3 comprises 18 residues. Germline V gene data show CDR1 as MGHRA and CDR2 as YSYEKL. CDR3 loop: CASSHTGTGGLNTGELFF. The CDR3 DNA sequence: TGCGCCAGCAGCCACACGGGGACAGGGGGACTCAACACCGGGGAGCTGTTTTTT.

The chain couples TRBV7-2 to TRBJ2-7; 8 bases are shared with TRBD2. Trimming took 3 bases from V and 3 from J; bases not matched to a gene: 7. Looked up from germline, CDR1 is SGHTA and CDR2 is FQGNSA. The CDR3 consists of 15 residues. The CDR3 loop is CASSFPGLGIYEQYF. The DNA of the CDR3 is TGTGCCAGCAGCTTCCCGGGACTAGGTATCTACGAGCAGTACTTC.

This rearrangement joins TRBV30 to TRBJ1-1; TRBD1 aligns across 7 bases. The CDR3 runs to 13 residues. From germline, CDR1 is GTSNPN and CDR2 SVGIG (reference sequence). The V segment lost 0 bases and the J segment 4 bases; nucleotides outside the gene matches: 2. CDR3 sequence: CAWSVPGGTEAFF. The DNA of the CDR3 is TGTGCCTGGAGTGTACCAGGGGGCACTGAAGCTTTCTTT. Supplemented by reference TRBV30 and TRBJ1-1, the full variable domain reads SQTIHQWPATLVQPVGSPLSLECTVEGTSNPNLYWYRQAAGRGLQLLFYSVGIGQISSEVPQNLSASRPQDRQFILSSKKLLLSDSGFYLCAWSVPGGTEAFFGQGTRLTVV.

Here the CDR3 reads CASSIATGSDGYTF. CDR3 DNA sequence: TGTGCCAGTAGTATTGCTACAGGGAGCGACGGCTACACCTTC. The rearrangement joins TRBV19 to TRBJ1-2; D is perhaps TRBD1 (6 bases). V was cut by 3 bases and J by 8 bases, with 16 bases left in between. The germline gives CDR1 LNHDA, CDR2 SQIVND (reference sequence). The CDR3 runs to 14 residues.

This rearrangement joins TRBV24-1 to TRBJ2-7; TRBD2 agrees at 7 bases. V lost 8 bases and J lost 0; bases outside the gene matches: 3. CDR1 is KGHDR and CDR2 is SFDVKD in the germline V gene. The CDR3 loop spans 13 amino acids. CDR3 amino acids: CATMGGDSYEQYF. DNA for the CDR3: TGTGCCACCATGGGGGGGGACTCCTACGAGCAGTACTTC.

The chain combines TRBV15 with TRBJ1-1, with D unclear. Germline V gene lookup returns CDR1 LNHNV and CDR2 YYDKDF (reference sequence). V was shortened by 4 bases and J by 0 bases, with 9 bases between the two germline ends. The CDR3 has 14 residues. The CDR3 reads CATSKALVNTEAFF. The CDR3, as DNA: TGTGCCACCAGCAAAGCCTTGGTGAACACTGAAGCTTTCTTT.

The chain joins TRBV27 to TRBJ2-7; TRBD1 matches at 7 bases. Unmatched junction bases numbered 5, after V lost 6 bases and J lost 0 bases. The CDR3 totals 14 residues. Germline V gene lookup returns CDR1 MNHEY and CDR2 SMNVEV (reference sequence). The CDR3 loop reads CASSLDRASYEQYF. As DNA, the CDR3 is TGTGCCAGCAGCCTTGACAGGGCCTCCTACGAGCAGTACTTC.

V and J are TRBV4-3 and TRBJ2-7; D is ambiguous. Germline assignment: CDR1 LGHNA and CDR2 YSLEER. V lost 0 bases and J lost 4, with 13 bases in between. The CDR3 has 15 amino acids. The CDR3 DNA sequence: TGCGCCAGCAGCCAAGATTATGAGAGGCGGTACGAGCAGTACTTC. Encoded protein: CASSQDYERRYEQYF.

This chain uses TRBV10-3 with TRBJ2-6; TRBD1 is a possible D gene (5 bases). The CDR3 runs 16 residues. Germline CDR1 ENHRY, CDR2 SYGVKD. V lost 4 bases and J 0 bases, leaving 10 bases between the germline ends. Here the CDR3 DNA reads TGTGCCATCAGTGGTGGGGCCCTCTCTGGGGCCAACGTCCTGACTTTC. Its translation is CAISGGALSGANVLTF.

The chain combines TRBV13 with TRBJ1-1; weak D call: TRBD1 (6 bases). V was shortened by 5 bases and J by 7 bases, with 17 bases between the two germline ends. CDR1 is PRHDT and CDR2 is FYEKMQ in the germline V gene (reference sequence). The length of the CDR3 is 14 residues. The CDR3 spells CASSPRTAPFEAFF. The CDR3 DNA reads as TGTGCCAGCAGCCCGCGGACAGCTCCATTTGAAGCTTTCTTT.